This TCR beta chain was identified during a study of blood T cell repertoires in COVID-19. About the study: PBMCs, B-cell-depleted T cells, or T cells were the source of the cDNA or gDNA that made up the material.

From germline, CDR1 is PRHDT and CDR2 FYEKMQ (reference sequence). The germline V and J ends were trimmed by 3 bases and 15 bases, with 21 bases remaining between them. There are 14 residues in the CDR3. In the source study's methods: Quantification of nucleated cells was approximated via reference gene primer amplification. Sequenced by immunoSEQ multiplex PCR; TCRdb stores in-frame clones only, minus some. V and J calls and clone size are copied from that table; D and trimming were computed from the DNA. The sample includes 400,000 to 450,000 clones, more than 70% of them seen just once. Patients at the Seattle site were enrolled during active infection and followed longitudinally.

This receptor was taken from a woman in her 50s with COVID-19, enrolled during active disease. The sample was peripheral blood. This sequence joins TRBV13 and TRBJ2-1, with D possibly TRBD2 on 6 matching bases. The CDR3 DNA follows: TGTGCCAGCAGCTTGGCGGGTGCGGGGAATGGGGTGTTCTTC. It yields the protein CASSLAGAGNGVFF. The variable domain in full, with the rest retrieved from reference TRBV13 and TRBJ2-1, is AAGVIQSPRHLIKEKRETATLKCYPIPRHDTVYWYQQGPGQDPQFLISFYEKMQSDKGSIPDRFSAQQFSDYHSELNMSSLELGDSALYFCASSLAGAGNGVFFGPGTRLTVL.